The entry that follows covers one TCR beta chain sequence. Its antigen is currently unknown. Measured with immunoSEQ multiplex PCR; TCRdb has only the in-frame clones, and not every one. Of a few million clones in the sample, nearly 97% were seen once. From germline, CDR1 is GTSNPN and CDR2 SVGIG (reference sequence). Trimming cost V 4 bases and J 9 bases; bases outside gene matches: 10. The CDR3 runs 14 residues. This entry belongs to a study of shared clonotypes between healthy human individuals. Notes on the study in general: As a rule, naive subsets had a larger estimated richness than memory subsets.

The rearrangement uses TRBV30 and TRBJ2-1; 9 positions match TRBD1. This receptor was obtained from a man younger than 30 in good health. Source material: naive CD4+ T cells sorted from blood. The subset: CD45RA+ positively selected. CDR3 in DNA: TGTGCCTGGATTTTAACAGGGGGCCGTAGTGAGCAGTTCTTC. This codes for CAWILTGGRSEQFF.